Shown below are 8 T cell receptor beta chains from a single sample sequenced in a study of shared clonotypes between healthy human individuals. Data came from immunoSEQ multiplex PCR; TCRdb stores just in-frame clones and leaves some out. The sample lists roughly 2,300,000 clones; around 90% were seen once. Sequenced input: naive CD4+ T cells from PBMCs. Subset described: CD45RA+ positively selected. The receptor set was obtained from a man in his late teens or twenties in good health. Some clones in this sample may be carry-over from other donors' samples.

This clone was picked up one time. The rearrangement links TRBV7-3 to TRBJ1-1, with TRBD1 matching 10 bases. Germline loops: CDR1 SGHTA, CDR2 FQGTGA. This CDR3 has 15 amino acids. V trimming: 5 bases; J trimming: 4 bases; junction bases outside the gene matches: 7. As DNA, the CDR3 is TGTGCCAGCAGCCTATATGGACAGGGGGTCACTGAAGCTTTCTTT. It translates to CASSLYGQGVTEAFF.

The chain links TRBV30 to TRBJ2-3; TRBD1 matches 9 bases. Germline lookup yields CDR1 GTSNPN and CDR2 SVGIG (reference sequence). The junction had 4 bases not matched to a gene; V was cut back by 3 bases and J by 0 bases. This CDR3 region has 15 residues. Here the CDR3 reads CAWRGTGFSTDTQYF. Here the CDR3 DNA reads TGTGCCTGGAGGGGGACAGGGTTTAGCACAGATACGCAGTATTTT.

The chain is built from TRBV5-1 and TRBJ1-2; 11 positions match TRBD1. Germline V lookup: CDR1 SGHRS, CDR2 YFSETQ. The V gene end was trimmed by 3 bases and the J gene end by 1 base; junction bases not matched to a gene: 5. This CDR3 contains 16 residues. CDR3 sequence (DNA): TGCGCCAGCAGCTGGACAGGGGGCGTGAGTAACTATGGCTACACCTTC. Protein: CASSWTGGVSNYGYTF.

This chain uses TRBV5-4 with TRBJ2-1; a weak D match, TRBD2 (6 bases). V lost 6 bases, J lost 2 bases, and 18 bases lay in between. The CDR3 runs to 16 residues. CDR1 is SGHNT and CDR2 is YYREEE in the germline V gene (reference sequence). The CDR3 here is CASTRAGGITYNEQFF. The CDR3 DNA follows: TGTGCCAGCACCAGAGCTGGAGGGATCACCTACAATGAGCAGTTCTTC.

The J gene is TRBJ2-1, the V gene TRBV4-2; possible D gene TRBD2, 6 bases. Trimming took 4 bases from V and 3 from J, leaving 10 bases between them. From germline, CDR1 is LGHNA and CDR2 YNFKEQ. The CDR3 totals 14 residues. The CDR3 protein is CASSRIADYNEQFF. The CDR3 nucleotides are TGTGCCAGCAGCCGCATAGCGGACTACAATGAGCAGTTCTTC.

V is TRBV18 and J is TRBJ1-4; perhaps TRBD1 as D (6 bases). V was trimmed by 0 bases and J by 7 bases, leaving 9 bases between them. Germline CDR1 reads KGHSH; CDR2 reads LQKENI. This CDR3 comprises 14 residues. Here the CDR3 DNA reads TGTGCCAGCTCACCACCGACAGGCTCTGAAAAACTGTTTTTT. It encodes CASSPPTGSEKLFF.

The chain is built from TRBV27 and TRBJ1-4; 8 nucleotides line up with TRBD1. This CDR3 region has 13 residues. V was pared by 7 bases and J by 6 bases, with 4 bases of the junction left unmatched. CDR1 and CDR2 from the germline V gene are MNHEY and SMNVEV (reference sequence). This CDR3 is CASNNRGDEKLFF. As DNA, the CDR3 is TGTGCCAGCAATAACAGGGGGGATGAAAAACTGTTTTTT.

V is TRBV19 and J is TRBJ2-4; TRBD1 might be the D (6 bases). This CDR3 is built from 14 residues. Germline lookup yields CDR1 LNHDA and CDR2 SQIVND (reference sequence). The ends were cut back, 4 bases at V and 6 bases at J, with 13 bases in the middle. CDR3 residues: CASSRTGIRNIQYF. The CDR3 DNA follows: TGTGCCAGTAGTAGAACAGGGATCAGAAACATTCAGTACTTC.